This TCR beta chain was recovered during a study of blood T cells in healthy people across ages (dated by TCRdb to the mid-2010s). Study-wide context: In model experiments, template switching captured about one uniquely barcoded TCR beta cDNA molecule for every two T cells. To avoid experimental bias, donors of different ages were spread randomly across the sequencing lanes. Age-related changes in TCR beta repertoire diversity were measured in the study by deep sequencing normalized with unique cDNA molecular identifiers. Four age groups were formed from the donors: young (average approximately 17 years), middle-aged (approximately 40), aged (approximately 60) and long-lived (82). For two donors (one aged 18 to 30 and one aged 80 or older), the study analyzed two additional independent replicas of 1 million unique cDNA reads from the same blood draw.

Systemically healthy Caucasian individuals from Russia, around 39 in total and aged roughly 6 to 100 years, were included as donors. Each donor gave about 11 milliliters of peripheral blood, drawn into EDTA-treated Vacutainer tubes. Ficoll-Paque density-gradient centrifugation was used to isolate PBMCs, with at least 6.5 million per sample. Total RNA was extracted from PBMCs with Trizol reagent, with at least 5 micrograms obtained per sample. For every donor, flow cytometry on a PBMC aliquot measured the percentage of naive CD45RAhigh/CD27high T cells. The paper as a whole reports these results and caveats: The CMV infection status of donors was not known, potentially confounding age-related changes in expanded clonotypes. There was a strong correlation between observed TCR beta diversity and the percentage of naive T cells measured by flow cytometry. Total diversity estimates from one million sequenced T cells were considered lower bounds and underestimates. Conclusive comparison of naive and antigen-experienced compartments was prevented by the profiling of bulk unsorted PBMCs. Compared with the aged group, the long-lived group had more naive CD4+ T cells, fewer expanded clones and increased TCR diversity, a pattern suggesting age selection. Observed TCR beta diversity per million T cells fell roughly linearly with age, and a significant reduction was already apparent by age about 38.

Counted from cysteine to phenylalanine, this CDR3 has 15 amino acids. Only the CDR3 DNA stays, 45 bases, in frame from base 1. V is pared back by 3 bases and J by 7 bases, with 21 bases lying between the germline termini. CDR1 and CDR2, per the germline V gene (reference sequence), are DFQATT and SNEGSKA. As regards this clonotype: The antigen this receptor binds is unknown. Qualities for individual bases were not recorded, and no much larger clone is one base off.

Receptor libraries were prepared by 5' RACE. For sequencing, an Illumina HiSeq 2500 was employed. A second 7 to 11 cycle PCR used a sample-barcoded 5' primer and a J-beta primer mix. A unique molecular identifier was introduced onto each TCR beta cDNA molecule by a template-switch 5' adaptor carrying 12 random nucleotides. Each sample yielded at least 2.5 million CDR3-containing paired-end reads. First-strand cDNA was synthesized from all RNA with the Mint cDNA synthesis kit, primed by a TRBC-specific oligonucleotide. Following uracil-DNA glycosylase treatment, all cDNA underwent a first 18-cycle PCR with the universal primers M1SS and BC2_uni_R. Per the original workflow: Normalization of each sample was performed by random selection of 1 million high-quality reads, each carrying a distinct molecular identifier. Reads sharing molecular identifiers were discarded rather than binned into consensus sequences. CDR3 identification, clonotype clustering and error correction used MiTCR with a Q25 quality threshold and the strictest error-elimination algorithm. A nonparametric unseen species model using Euler transformation provided a lower-bound estimate of total TCR beta diversity. TCRdb reworked the public reads: Q25 trimming with fastp, MiXCR clone assembly, productive beta chains retained. One record per CDR3 amino acid sequence lists the most common genes and DNA. The V and J calls and clone size come from TCRdb's table, not from the authors' own analysis. Counted in this sample were 1.5 million to 2 million distinct CDR3 sequences; around half of them appeared once. The ten largest make up around 2.1% of the sample.

The sequence came from a woman between 35 and 50 years old in good health. The chain joins TRBV20-1 to TRBJ2-5; the D gene is not confidently resolved. Material for sequencing was blood. The CDR3 amino acid sequence is: CSASRPADGTRTQYF. The sequenced DNA: TGCAGTGCTAGTCGCCCTGCAGACGGAACCCGGACCCAGTACTTC.